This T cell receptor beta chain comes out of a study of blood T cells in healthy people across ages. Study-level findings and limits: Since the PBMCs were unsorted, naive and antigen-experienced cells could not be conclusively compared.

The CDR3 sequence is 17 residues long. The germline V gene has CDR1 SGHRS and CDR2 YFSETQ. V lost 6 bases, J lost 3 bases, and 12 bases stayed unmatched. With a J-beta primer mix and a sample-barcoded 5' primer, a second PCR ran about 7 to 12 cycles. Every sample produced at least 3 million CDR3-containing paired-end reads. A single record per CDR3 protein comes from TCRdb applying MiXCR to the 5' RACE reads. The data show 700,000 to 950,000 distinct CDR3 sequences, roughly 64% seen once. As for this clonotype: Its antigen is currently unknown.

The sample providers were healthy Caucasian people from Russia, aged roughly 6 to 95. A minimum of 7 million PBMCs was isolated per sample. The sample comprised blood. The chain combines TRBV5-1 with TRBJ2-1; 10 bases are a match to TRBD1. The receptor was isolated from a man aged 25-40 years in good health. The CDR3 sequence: CASTKRDRGTDYNEQFF. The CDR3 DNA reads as TGCGCCAGCACCAAACGGGACAGGGGTACAGACTACAATGAGCAGTTCTTC.